A selection of T cell receptor beta chains follows, all from one sample in a study of radiation and T cells in renal cell carcinoma. Method: immunoSEQ multiplex PCR; TCRdb's copy keeps in-frame clones and lacks some. The sample has some 130,000 clones, 88% seen once. This sample comprised blood, obtained from a patient whose treatment included radiotherapy and nephrectomy. The receptors derive from a woman aged 70-85 years with renal cell carcinoma. CDR3s include the opening cysteine and the closing phenylalanine or tryptophan. D genes are given only for firm matches. Size values are once, few and many counts, or a class for expanded clones, and some rows have none.

J gene | V gene | clone size | D gene | CDR3 DNA | CDR3 protein
TRBJ2-5 | TRBV21-1 | NA | NA | TGTGCCAGCAGCCCCCACGTGGGGGTAGAGACCCAGTACTTC | CASSPHVGVETQYF
TRBJ1-2 | TRBV12-5 | NA | TRBD1 | TGTGCTAGTGGCCCGGACAGGGCTTATGGCTACACCTTC | CASGPDRAYGYTF
TRBJ2-2 | TRBV5-6 | NA | NA | TGTGCCAGCAGCTTGCAGGGTGGTCGGGAGCTGTTTTTT | CASSLQGGRELFF
TRBJ2-6 | TRBV5-1 | NA | NA | TGCGCCAGCAGGCAATCCTCTGGGGCCAACGTCCTGACTTTC | CASRQSSGANVLTF
TRBJ2-2 | TRBV30 | NA | NA | TGTGCCTGGAGTGTAAAGTTGAACACCGGGGAGCTGTTTTTT | CAWSVKLNTGELFF
TRBJ2-3 | TRBV9 | NA | NA | TGTGCCAGCAGCTTAGCGGTGACAGGCACAGATACGCAGTATTTT | CASSLAVTGTDTQYF
TRBJ2-7 | TRBV7-2 | NA | NA | TGTGCCAGCAGCCCCCGGCTAGGCTACCCCTCCTACGAGCAGTACTTC | CASSPRLGYPSYEQYF
TRBJ1-4 | TRBV19 | NA | TRBD1 | TGTGCCAGTACCCCAGGGGGAACTAATGAAAAACTGTTTTTT | CASTPGGTNEKLFF
TRBJ2-3 | TRBV4-3 | NA | TRBD2 | TGCGCCAGCAGCCAACGGGGGGGCCACGATACGCAGTATTTT | CASSQRGGHDTQYF
TRBJ2-5 | TRBV9 | NA | TRBD2 | TGTGCCAGCAGCGTAGGTCTAGCGGGGTTGGGGCAAGAGACCCAGTACTTC | CASSVGLAGLGQETQYF
TRBJ2-7 | TRBV6-5 | few | NA | TGTGCCAGCAGTTACTCCCCGGGGGCCTACGAGCAGTACTTC | CASSYSPGAYEQYF
TRBJ1-1 | TRBV30 | few | NA | TGTGCCTGGAGTGTACTAGGCAGGGGAACTGAAGCTTTCTTT | CAWSVLGRGTEAFF
TRBJ2-2 | TRBV7-2 | once | NA | TGTGCCAGCAGCCAGCCCACTAGGTTGCCCGGGGAGCTGTTTTTT | CASSQPTRLPGELFF
TRBJ1-2 | TRBV29-1 | NA | TRBD1 | TGCAGCGTTGTCGGTGGGACAGACAACTATGGCTACACCTTC | CSVVGGTDNYGYTF
TRBJ2-3 | TRBV5-1 | NA | TRBD2 | TGCGCCAGCAGCACTTGGACTAGCGGGGGAGATACGCAGTATTTT | CASSTWTSGGDTQYF
TRBJ1-1 | TRBV30 | NA | NA | TGTGCCTGGAGTCCAGGGAACATGAACACTGAAGCTTTCTTT | CAWSPGNMNTEAFF
TRBJ2-1 | TRBV5-4 | NA | NA | TGTGCCAGCAGCTTGGGCGGAACCTCCTACAATGAGCAGTTCTTC | CASSLGGTSYNEQFF
TRBJ1-2 | TRBV6-1 | once | TRBD1 | TGTGCCAGTGGGCGGACAGGTCTTTATGGCTACACCTTC | CASGRTGLYGYTF
TRBJ2-1 | TRBV15 | once | NA | TGTGCCACCAGCACCGACCGGGCCAGGCAGTTCTTC | CATSTDRARQFF
TRBJ1-6 | TRBV19 | NA | NA | TGTGCCAGTAAGGCGGGTAGGAACTCACCCCTCCACTTT | CASKAGRNSPLHF
TRBJ1-2 | TRBV2 | NA | NA | TGTGCCAGCAGTGCTGGGGGGCGGTTGGGCTACACCTTC | CASSAGGRLGYTF
TRBJ2-5 | TRBV20-1 | NA | NA | TGCAGTGCCACGTGGGAGACCCAGTACTTC | CSATWETQYF
TRBJ2-4 | TRBV19 | NA | TRBD2 | TGTGCCAGTAGTATAGTTAGCTCCGGGACTAGCGGGGGGGTTGCCAAAAACATTCAGTACTTC | CASSIVSSGTSGGVAKNIQYF
TRBJ2-7 | TRBV28 | NA | TRBD2 | TGTGCCAGCAGGGCGGGACTAGCGGGGGGGCCCTACGAGCAGTACTTC | CASRAGLAGGPYEQYF
TRBJ2-7 | TRBV6-1 | NA | TRBD1 | TGTGCCAGCAGTCAAGCATCCGGGACAGGGCCCTACGAGCAGTACTTC | CASSQASGTGPYEQYF
TRBJ2-5 | TRBV7-9 | NA | TRBD1 | TGTGCCAGCAGCCCCCCCGGGACAGGGTCTCGAGAGACCCAGTACTTC | CASSPPGTGSRETQYF
TRBJ2-1 | TRBV7-8 | NA | NA | TGTGCCAGCAGCCGGGACACCGGACTCTACTCCTACAATGAGCAGTTCTTC | CASSRDTGLYSYNEQFF
TRBJ2-7 | TRBV13 | NA | TRBD1 | TGTGCCAGCGCTGGACAGGCCAAACCCTACGAGCAGTACTTC | CASAGQAKPYEQYF
TRBJ1-2 | TRBV6-1 | NA | NA | TGTGCCAGCAGTGAAATCTCCTATGGCTACACCTTC | CASSEISYGYTF
TRBJ2-1 | TRBV6-6 | NA | NA | TGTGCCAGCAGTTATCCGTCAGTAGCTCCCGAGCAGTTCTTC | CASSYPSVAPEQFF
TRBJ2-7 | TRBV4-1 | NA | NA | TGCGCCAGCAGCCAAGATCCCAGGTCCGAACCCTACGAGCAGTACTTC | CASSQDPRSEPYEQYF
TRBJ2-2 | TRBV7-3 | NA | TRBD2 | TGTGCCAGCAGCTTAACCGGGACTAGCGGGGGAGGGGAGCTGTTTTTT | CASSLTGTSGGGELFF
TRBJ2-5 | TRBV7-9 | NA | NA | TGTGCCAGCAGCTACGGGGTGACCCAGCCCGAGACCCAGTACTTC | CASSYGVTQPETQYF
TRBJ2-5 | TRBV5-6 | NA | NA | TGTGCCAGCAGCCTCGACCGCCAAGAGACCCAGTACTTC | CASSLDRQETQYF
TRBJ2-1 | TRBV7-2 | NA | TRBD2 | TGTGCCAGCAGCACGGGACTAGCGAATGAGCAGTTCTTC | CASSTGLANEQFF
TRBJ2-1 | TRBV5-1 | NA | TRBD2 | TGCGCCAGCGGACTAGTAACCGATGAGCAGTTCTTC | CASGLVTDEQFF
TRBJ2-5 | TRBV5-1 | once | NA | TGCGCCAGCAGCTCGAGGGACGGAAAAGAGACCCAGTACTTC | CASSSRDGKETQYF
TRBJ2-7 | TRBV27 | NA | TRBD2 | TGTGCCAGCCTTAGGGTAGCGGGGGGGATCGAGCAGTACTTC | CASLRVAGGIEQYF